This T cell receptor (beta chain) was recovered during a study of neurological immune-mediated disorders. By 5'RACE with 10-nucleotide random UMIs, the cDNA was made. TCRdb re-called the 5' RACE reads with MiXCR, one entry per CDR3 protein. The sample lists 32,000 or so distinct CDR3 sequences, 9.5% to 13% seen once, with about 5.6% in the top ten. This clonotype has at least ten counts. The sequencing input was PBMCs. The origin of this receptor is a woman aged 55-75 years in good health.

Here the CDR3 DNA reads TGTGCCAGCAGCTTTGACAGAGAGACCCAGTACTTC. The encoded protein is CASSFDRETQYF. The V call is TRBV7-2, the J call TRBJ2-5; weak D call: TRBD1 (5 bases). V lost 3 bases to trimming and J lost 4 bases, with 6 bases between them. Germline CDR1 and CDR2: SGHTA and FQGNSA. The CDR3 consists of 12 residues.